These 18 T cell receptor beta chains came from one sample sequenced in a study of shared clonotypes between healthy human individuals. Method: immunoSEQ multiplex PCR; TCRdb's copy keeps in-frame clones and lacks some. Here the sample spans approximately 2.5 million clones, about 92% being singletons. The specimen sequenced was naive CD4+ T cells sorted from blood. The subset is: CD45RA+ positively selected. These receptor sequences come from a man younger than 30 in good health.

As for this clone: Within the sample, other DNA sequences also encode this same CDR3. The chain joins TRBV9 to TRBJ2-1; possibly TRBD1 or TRBD2 for D (5 bases each). Trimming took off 0 bases at V and 2 bases at J, with 9 bases between the two ends. CDR3 size: 15 residues. Per the germline V gene, CDR1 is SGDLS and CDR2 is YYNGEE. CDR3 sequence reads: CASSVVGATYNEQFF. CDR3 in DNA: TGTGCCAGCAGCGTAGTCGGGGCCACCTACAATGAGCAGTTCTTC.

The chain recombines TRBV6-1 with TRBJ2-3; D is possibly TRBD2 (6 bases). Between the trimmed V and J ends, which lost 8 bases and 1 base, there was a span of 13 bases. The CDR3 totals 14 residues. Germline-derived CDR1 and CDR2 are MNHNS and SASEGT. The CDR3 DNA reads as TGTGCCAGCGCTTCCAGCGGGCGCACAGATACGCAGTATTTT. It is translated as CASASSGRTDTQYF.

The chain links TRBV5-1 to TRBJ2-2; 11 bases line up with TRBD1. The CDR3 runs 16 residues. Germline CDR1 is SGHRS and CDR2 is YFSETQ. Trimming took 4 bases from V and 6 from J; bases not matched to a gene: 8. In nucleotides, the CDR3 is TGCGCCAGCAGCACTAGGACAGGGGGCGCCCCCGGGGAGCTGTTTTTT. Protein product: CASSTRTGGAPGELFF.

The sample holds one count of this clone. This chain links TRBV4-1 with TRBJ2-5; either TRBD1 or TRBD2 may fit D (5 bases each). The CDR3 is 15 residues long. Trimming took off 2 bases at V and 0 bases at J, with 10 bases between the two ends. In germline, CDR1 is MGHRA, CDR2 YSYEKL. For the CDR3, the DNA is TGCGCCAGCAGCCAACCGGGACGGGACCAAGAGACCCAGTACTTC. It specifies CASSQPGRDQETQYF.

The CDR3 sequence: CASSSTQASYEQYF. The CDR3 DNA reads as TGTGCCAGCAGTTCGACACAGGCCTCCTACGAGCAGTACTTC. The chain is built from TRBV7-2 and TRBJ2-7; possibly TRBD1 for D (5 bases). CDR1 and CDR2 (germline): SGHTA, FQGNSA. V was trimmed by 6 bases and J by 0 bases, leaving 12 bases between them. This CDR3 is built from 14 residues.

The V call is TRBV29-1, the J call TRBJ1-2, with TRBD1 matching 7 bases. V shed 7 bases, J shed 11 bases, and the junction held 16 bases outside the gene matches. The CDR3 runs to 13 residues. Germline assignment: CDR1 SQVTM and CDR2 ANQGSEA. The CDR3, as DNA: TGCAGCGCTGGTGAAGGGACAGCTACGGGGTACACCTTC. Translation: CSAGEGTATGYTF.

The J gene is TRBJ1-2, the V gene TRBV19, with D hard to call. This CDR3 region has 13 residues. Looked up from germline, CDR1 is LNHDA and CDR2 is SQIVND (reference sequence). Trimming took off 7 bases at V and 1 base at J, with 10 bases between the two ends. In nucleotides, the CDR3 is TGTGCCAGTACACTAGGGATTAACTATGGCTACACCTTC. This sequence encodes CASTLGINYGYTF. Full variable domain (remainder filled in from reference TRBV19 and TRBJ1-2): DGGITQSPKYLFRKEGQNVTLSCEQNLNHDAMYWYRQDPGQGLRLIYYSQIVNDFQKGDIAEGYSVSREKKESFPLTVTSAQKNPTAFYLCASTLGINYGYTFGSGTRLTVV.

The chain couples TRBV9 to TRBJ2-1; 7 nucleotides agree with TRBD2. The junction had 3 bases not matched to a gene; V was cut back by 0 bases and J by 0 bases. Germline V gene sequence: CDR1 SGDLS, CDR2 YYNGEE. This CDR3 is 16 amino acids long. Here the CDR3 reads CASSVEGRASYNEQFF. Here the CDR3 DNA reads TGTGCCAGCAGCGTAGAAGGGAGGGCCTCCTACAATGAGCAGTTCTTC.

The chain is built from TRBV5-4 and TRBJ1-3; D is perhaps TRBD1 (6 bases). The germline V gene has CDR1 SGHNT and CDR2 YYREEE (reference sequence). The length of the CDR3 is 15 residues. The ends were cut back, 4 bases at V and 0 bases at J, with 11 bases in the middle. For the CDR3, the DNA is TGTGCCAGCAGCAACGGACAGTACTCTGGAAACACCATATATTTT. It specifies CASSNGQYSGNTIYF. The entire variable domain, with the rest obtained from reference TRBV5-4 and TRBJ1-3, is as follows: ETGVTQSPTHLIKTRGQQVTLRCSSQSGHNTVSWYQQALGQGPQFIFQYYREEENGRGNFPPRFSGLQFPNYSSELNVNALELDDSALYLCASSNGQYSGNTIYFGEGSWLTVV.

The chain couples TRBV7-6 to TRBJ2-3; tentatively, D is TRBD1 (6 bases). CDR3 length equals 15 residues. The germline V gene encodes CDR1 SGHVS and CDR2 FNYEAQ. Deletions cut 4 bases from V and 4 bases from J, with 15 bases between. CDR3 in DNA: TGTGCCAGCAGCTCTCAACAGGGAATCTCAGATACGCAGTATTTT. It specifies CASSSQQGISDTQYF.

This chain links TRBV4-2 with TRBJ1-1; D remains ambiguous. Trimming cost V 8 bases and J 4 bases, with 14 bases left between them. This CDR3 is 13 amino acids long. Germline values: CDR1 LGHNA, CDR2 YNFKEQ. In DNA, the CDR3 is TGTGCCAGCGGCGCCTCAGGCTTCACTGAAGCTTTCTTT. As protein: CASGASGFTEAFF.

The chain combines TRBV6-6 with TRBJ2-7; 7 bases align to TRBD2. The CDR3 contains 15 residues. Germline CDR1 is MNHNY and CDR2 is SVGAGI (reference sequence). The trim removed 2 bases at V and 6 bases at J, leaving 10 bases unmatched. The CDR3: CASSYVLAEVREQYF. CDR3 bases: TGTGCCAGCAGTTACGTCCTAGCGGAAGTTCGCGAGCAGTACTTC.

With respect to this clone: Since the CDR3 does not end with the conserved phenylalanine or tryptophan, this likely comes from a read error. The chain carries TRBV4-1 and TRBJ1-2; D might be TRBD1 (6 bases). This CDR3 comprises 15 residues. The V end lost 0 bases, the J end lost 2 bases, and 10 bases lay between the germline ends. Germline loops: CDR1 MGHRA, CDR2 YSYEKL. The CDR3 sequence: CASSQETGPNYGYTL. The CDR3 DNA is TGCGCCAGCAGCCAAGAAACAGGGCCCAACTATGGCTACACCCTC.

With respect to this clone: This same CDR3 is encoded by further DNA sequences in the sample. The J gene is TRBJ1-1, the V gene TRBV6-6; D possibly corresponds to TRBD1 (5 bases). This CDR3 region has 13 residues. V lost 4 bases to trimming and J lost 1 base, with 7 bases between them. Germline V CDR1 and CDR2: MNHNY, SVGAGI (reference sequence). The CDR3 coding sequence is TGTGCCAGCAGTTTAGGACAGAACACTGAAGCTTTCTTT. Amino acids: CASSLGQNTEAFF.

This chain joins TRBV6-5 and TRBJ1-2, with 7 bases matching TRBD1. This CDR3 region has 13 residues. Germline CDR1 is MNHEY and CDR2 is SVGAGI. Trimming cost V 2 bases and J 7 bases; bases outside gene matches: 4. The CDR3 region is CASSYRDRFGYTF. CDR3 bases: TGTGCCAGCAGTTACCGGGACAGATTTGGCTACACCTTC.

The chain recombines TRBV6-1 with TRBJ2-7, with D unresolved. CDR1 is MNHNS, CDR2 SASEGT, per germline. This CDR3 has 14 amino acids. V lost 0 bases to trimming and J lost 4 bases, with 10 bases between them. The CDR3, as DNA: TGTGCCAGCAGTGAAGCCCCTAGGAAATACGAGCAGTACTTC. Its protein is CASSEAPRKYEQYF.

The chain is built from TRBV5-5 and TRBJ2-5; the D gene is possibly TRBD1 (5 bases). The V and J ends lost 3 bases and 0 bases respectively, with 12 bases between them. CDR1 and CDR2 (germline): SGHKS, YYEKEE (reference sequence). This CDR3 spans 15 amino acids. CDR3 loop: CASSWDGAYQETQYF. The CDR3, as DNA: TGTGCCAGCAGCTGGGATGGGGCTTACCAAGAGACCCAGTACTTC.

CDR3 protein: CASSLQGQGVGYTF. CDR3 nucleotides: TGTGCCAGCAGTTTACAGGGACAGGGCGTGGGCTACACCTTC. The rearrangement links TRBV2 to TRBJ1-2, with 9 nucleotides matching TRBD1. This CDR3 spans 14 amino acids. Germline CDR1 and CDR2: SNHLY and FYNNEI. V was pared by 5 bases and J by 8 bases, with 9 bases of the junction left unmatched.